The sequence of this TCR beta chain was determined in a study of identical twins. Findings and caveats of the study: Models, which agreed with sharing between unrelated individuals, nonetheless underestimated the out-of-frame TCR alpha sharing seen in monozygotic twins.

In TCRdb, the 5' RACE reads were re-called with MiXCR into one record per CDR3 protein. The repertoire consists of 400,000 to 500,000 distinct CDR3 sequences, with less than 20% occurring once and the leading ten covering approximately 12%. This clonotype was observed many times. Its antigen remains unknown. Germline loops: CDR1 LGHNA, CDR2 YSLEER. V lost 0 bases, J lost 5 bases, and 7 bases lay in between. The CDR3 contains 13 residues. The gene calls are TRBV4-3 and TRBJ2-5; D is unclear. This receptor was taken from a man between 45 and 60 years old in good health. Sequencing used naive T cells sorted from blood. The CDR3 is CASSQDTFETQYF. Here the CDR3 DNA reads TGCGCCAGCAGCCAAGATACATTCGAGACCCAGTACTTC.